This T cell receptor (beta chain) was retrieved from a study of blood T cell repertoires in COVID-19. There are 16 residues in the CDR3. The J segment lost 7 bases and the V segment lost 4 bases, leaving 15 bases of the junction unmatched. Germline lookup yields CDR1 MNHEY and CDR2 SMNVEV (reference sequence). Two negative PCRs, clearance, or symptom resolution had been documented for recovered Cohort 3 donors. Some clones are missing from TCRdb's copy, which holds only in-frame ones; the method was immunoSEQ multiplex PCR. The table records under 350,000 clones, around 86% of them present only once.

V is TRBV27 and J is TRBJ1-1, with 7 positions matching TRBD1. The sample taken for sequencing was PBMCs or T cells enriched from blood (not recorded which). The TCR comes from a man younger than 40 who had recovered from COVID-19. CDR3 protein: CASSSPSKPQGFEAFF. Written as DNA, the CDR3 is TGTGCCAGCAGTTCCCCGTCCAAACCACAGGGGTTTGAAGCTTTCTTT.